These T cell receptor beta chains were read from a single sample in a study of blood T cells in healthy people across ages. In TCRdb, the 5' RACE reads were re-called with MiXCR into one record per CDR3 protein. Among some 640,000 distinct CDR3 sequences listed, approximately 50% were seen once. Sequencing input: blood. Every receptor here comes from a woman aged 55-70 years in good health. CDR3s include the opening cysteine and the closing phenylalanine or tryptophan. The D gene is left open where the match is weak. The size field is filled for only some rows; it gives once, few, many or a size class.

>18|NA|TRBV3-1|TRBJ2-5|TRBD2
TGTGCCAGCAGCCAAGATTTGGGACTAGCGACTGGCGGGGAGACCCAGTACTTC
CASSQDLGLATGGETQYF
>16|many|TRBV7-3|TRBJ2-3|TRBD2
TGTGCCAGCAGCCTACGGGGCGGGAGGGGCACAGATACGCAGTATTTT
CASSLRGGRGTDTQYF
>14|NA|TRBV2|TRBJ2-3|NA
TGTGCCAGCAGGGACCTTAGAAGCACAGATACGCAGTATTTT
CASRDLRSTDTQYF
>14|NA|TRBV10-3|TRBJ2-1|TRBD2
TGTGCCATCACCGCGGGAGGAGTCTACAATGAGCAGTTCTTC
CAITAGGVYNEQFF
>14|NA|TRBV7-2|TRBJ2-5|TRBD2
TGTGCCAGCAGCCGATCGCTAGCGGAAACGACCCAGTACTTC
CASSRSLAETTQYF
>11|NA|TRBV7-2|TRBJ1-2|NA
TGTGCCAGCATAGTGAACTATGGCTACACCTTC
CASIVNYGYTF
>13|NA|TRBV27|TRBJ2-7|NA
TGTGCCAGCAGTCTCTCTACCTACAATGAGCAGTACTTC
CASSLSTYNEQYF
>14|NA|TRBV12-5|TRBJ2-1|TRBD1
TGTGCTAGTAACCTGGGACAGGGGACAAATGAGCAGTTCTTC
CASNLGQGTNEQFF
>14|few|TRBV2|TRBJ1-2|NA
TGTGCCAGCAGTGAGTCTCCCGATAACTATGGCTACACCTTC
CASSESPDNYGYTF
>15|few|TRBV20-1|TRBJ2-7|TRBD1
TGCAGTGCTAGTCGTCGGGCAGGGGGAGCCTACGAGCAGTACTTC
CSASRRAGGAYEQYF
>13|few|TRBV11-2|TRBJ2-1|NA
TGTGCCAGCCGGGTTGGGAGTTCGGATGAGCAGTTCTTC
CASRVGSSDEQFF
>17|NA|TRBV7-9|TRBJ2-2|TRBD2
TGTGCCTGCAGCCACCTAGCTAGCGGGGGGAACACCGGGGAGCTGTTTTTT
CACSHLASGGNTGELFF
>17|NA|TRBV7-9|TRBJ2-2|TRBD1
TGTGCCAGCAGCTCGGCCGGGACAGGAGCGAACACCGGGGAGCTGTTTTTT
CASSSAGTGANTGELFF
>13|NA|TRBV10-3|TRBJ2-7|TRBD2
TGTGCCATCACTCCTAGCGGTTCCTACGAGCAGTACTTC
CAITPSGSYEQYF
>11|NA|TRBV30|TRBJ1-4|NA
TGTGCCCAAAGCGGAGGCGAAAAACTGTTTTTT
CAQSGGEKLFF
>15|few|TRBV2|TRBJ2-1|NA
TGTGCCAGCAGTGAAGACAGCGGCTCCTACAATGAGCAGTTCTTC
CASSEDSGSYNEQFF
>12|NA|TRBV12-3/TRBV12-4|TRBJ1-5|NA
TGTGCCAGCAGTTCGGATAATCAGCCCCAGCATTTT
CASSSDNQPQHF
>14|NA|TRBV2|TRBJ2-7|TRBD1
TGTGCCAGCAGTGAAGATAGGGGGCCATACGAGCAGTACTTC
CASSEDRGPYEQYF
>15|NA|TRBV11-2|TRBJ2-3|TRBD2
TGTGCCAGCAGCTTGGGACTAGTCGACACAGATACGCAGTATTTT
CASSLGLVDTDTQYF
>17|NA|TRBV9|TRBJ2-1|NA
TGTGCCAGCAGCGTAGGTAGTAGTCAGCGAAATCTCAATGAGCAGTTCTTC
CASSVGSSQRNLNEQFF
>16|NA|TRBV7-9|TRBJ2-7|NA
TGTGCCAGCAGTCCATCCTATGCCATCCCGACCTACGAGCAGTACTTC
CASSPSYAIPTYEQYF
>14|once|TRBV15|TRBJ2-1|NA
TGTGCCACCAGCAGGGGTACCCTAAACAATGGGCAGTTCTTC
CATSRGTLNNGQFF
>13|NA|TRBV20-1|TRBJ2-7|NA
TGCAGTGCTCAGACAGGCTACTCCTACGAGCAGTACTTC
CSAQTGYSYEQYF
>13|few|TRBV4-3|TRBJ2-5|NA
TGCGCCAGCAGCCAAGATATGAAAGAGACCCAGTACTTC
CASSQDMKETQYF
>12|NA|TRBV12-3/TRBV12-4|TRBJ2-1|NA
TGTGCCAGCAGATACTCTAGCAACGAGCAGTTCTTC
CASRYSSNEQFF
>12|NA|TRBV3-1|TRBJ2-7|NA
TGTGCCAGCAGCCAAGTCCGGTACGAGCAGTACTTC
CASSQVRYEQYF
>11|many|TRBV6-2/TRBV6-3|TRBJ2-1|NA
TGTGCCAGCAGTTACGGCAATGAGCAGTTCTTC
CASSYGNEQFF
>16|few|TRBV20-1|TRBJ2-1|TRBD2
TGCAGTGCAACTGGACTAGCGGGACTCTCGGGGGATGAGCAGTTCTTC
CSATGLAGLSGDEQFF
>13|few|TRBV11-1|TRBJ2-7|NA
TGTGCCAGCAGCTTAGGAGGCCGACAAGAGCAGTACTTC
CASSLGGRQEQYF
>12|NA|TRBV29-1|TRBJ2-1|TRBD1
TGCAGCGTTGGGAAGGGGGCGCATGAGCAGTTCTTC
CSVGKGAHEQFF
>15|NA|TRBV19|TRBJ2-1|TRBD1
TGTGCCAGTAGTCATATGGACAGGGTTATGAATGAGCAGTTCTTC
CASSHMDRVMNEQFF
>18|NA|TRBV6-2/TRBV6-3|TRBJ2-2|TRBD2
TGTGCCAGCAGCCGGACCGGACTAGCGGGAGATCGTACCGGGGAGCTGTTTTTT
CASSRTGLAGDRTGELFF
>16|NA|TRBV20-1|TRBJ2-1|TRBD2
TGCAGTGCTAGAGATTCTGGCGGGACTACAAACAATGAGCAGTTCTTC
CSARDSGGTTNNEQFF
>16|NA|TRBV15|TRBJ1-5|NA
TGTGCCACCAGCAGAGATGGAGGTAATAGCAATCAGCCCCAGCATTTT
CATSRDGGNSNQPQHF
>16|once|TRBV2|TRBJ2-5|TRBD2
TGTGCCAGCAGTGAAGCGGCTAGCGGCTGGGAGGAGACCCAGTACTTC
CASSEAASGWEETQYF
>12|few|TRBV3-1|TRBJ2-5|NA
TGTGCCAGCAGCCAATTTGTCGAGACCCAGTACTTC
CASSQFVETQYF
>15|NA|TRBV3-1|TRBJ2-5|TRBD2
TGTGCCAGCAGCCAACGACTAGCGGGAGGAGAGACCCAGTACTTC
CASSQRLAGGETQYF
>18|NA|TRBV9|TRBJ2-6|NA
TGTGCCAGCAGCGGTAGGGGGACGCACCACTCTGGGGCCAACGTCCTGACTTTC
CASSGRGTHHSGANVLTF
>17|NA|TRBV20-1|TRBJ1-1|NA
TGCAGTGCTAGGGATGAGTTTGGCGGCAGGCCGAACACTGAAGCTTTCTTT
CSARDEFGGRPNTEAFF
>11|NA|TRBV28|TRBJ2-3|NA
TGTGCCAGCAGGTCGGAAGATACGCAGTATTTT
CASRSEDTQYF
>15|NA|TRBV28|TRBJ2-1|TRBD1
TGTGCCAGCAGTTTAGGGGACAGGGTCTGGAATGAGCAGTTCTTC
CASSLGDRVWNEQFF
>16|once|TRBV20-1|TRBJ2-7|TRBD2
TGCAGTGCTAGACGACCCAATAGCGGGAGCCCCTACGAGCAGTACTTC
CSARRPNSGSPYEQYF
>12|NA|TRBV29-1|TRBJ2-6|NA
TGCAGCGTTGAGAGGGATGTGAACGTCCTGACTTTC
CSVERDVNVLTF
>13|few|TRBV29-1|TRBJ2-1|NA
TGCAGCGTTGCGGCAGGGGCTGGAAATGAGCAGTTCTTC
CSVAAGAGNEQFF
>11|few|TRBV29-1|TRBJ1-1|NA
TGCAGCGTTGTGAGGGCCACTGAAGCTTTCTTT
CSVVRATEAFF
>14|NA|TRBV20-1|TRBJ2-3|TRBD1
TGCAGTGCCCCGGGACAGGGGTTGACAGATACGCAGTATTTT
CSAPGQGLTDTQYF
>12|NA|TRBV6-6|TRBJ2-7|NA
TGTGCCAGCAGTTACGCAGCCTACGAGCAGTACTTC
CASSYAAYEQYF